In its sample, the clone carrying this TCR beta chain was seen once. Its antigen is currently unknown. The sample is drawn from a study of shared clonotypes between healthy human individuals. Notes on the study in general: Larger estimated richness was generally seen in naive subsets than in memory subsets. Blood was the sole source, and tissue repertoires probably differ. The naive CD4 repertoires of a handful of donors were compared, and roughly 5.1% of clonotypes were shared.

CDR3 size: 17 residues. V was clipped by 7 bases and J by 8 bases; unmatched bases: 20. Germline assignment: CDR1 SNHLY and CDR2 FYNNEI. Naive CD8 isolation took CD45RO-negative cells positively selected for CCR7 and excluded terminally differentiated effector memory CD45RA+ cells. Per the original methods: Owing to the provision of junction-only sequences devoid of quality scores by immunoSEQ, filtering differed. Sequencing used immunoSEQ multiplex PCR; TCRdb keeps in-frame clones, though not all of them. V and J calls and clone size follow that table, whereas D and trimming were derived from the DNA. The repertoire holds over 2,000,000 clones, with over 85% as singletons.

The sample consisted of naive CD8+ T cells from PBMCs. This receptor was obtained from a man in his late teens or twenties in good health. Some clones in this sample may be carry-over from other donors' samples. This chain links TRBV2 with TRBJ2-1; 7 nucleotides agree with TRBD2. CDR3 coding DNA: TGTGCCAGCACCCTAGGGCAGGGAGGGAGTCACGGGGATGAGCAGTTCTTC. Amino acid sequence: CASTLGQGGSHGDEQFF.